A single sample is the source of the 8 T cell receptor beta chains below, sequenced in a study of T cells in Graves' hyperthyroidism and ophthalmopathy. TCR beta CDR3 region amplification was performed from RNA transcripts. The HTBI set primed first-round TCR CDR3 RT-PCR. TCRdb re-analysed the multiplex PCR reads in MiXCR, keeping a single row per CDR3 protein. The sample contains 300,000 to 400,000 distinct CDR3 sequences, 15% to 20% of which appear only once. Sequencing was done on a sample of blood. The receptor source for this set is a man younger than 35 with Graves' ophthalmopathy.

This clonotype was seen at least ten times. V usage is TRBV11-2 and J usage is TRBJ2-5; 12 bases align to TRBD2. The CDR3 loop spans 15 amino acids. The trim removed 7 bases at V and 1 base at J, leaving 4 bases unmatched. The germline V gene encodes CDR1 SGHAT and CDR2 FQNNGV. The CDR3 region is CASTLLAGGQETQYF. CDR3 coding DNA: TGTGCCAGCACATTACTAGCGGGGGGCCAAGAGACCCAGTACTTC.

This clonotype came up many times. In DNA form, the CDR3 reads TGTGCCAGCAGTTACTCGGCAGGGGAGGGGAATGGCTACACCTTC. Protein sequence: CASSYSAGEGNGYTF. This chain uses TRBV6-5 with TRBJ1-2; D might be TRBD1 (6 bases). The CDR3 contains 15 residues. Germline lookup yields CDR1 MNHEY and CDR2 SVGAGI. V dropped 0 bases and J dropped 6 bases, with 14 bases sitting between them.

This clonotype was counted many times. This chain links TRBV3-1 with TRBJ1-4; 11 bases line up with TRBD1. The V and J ends lost 2 bases and 7 bases, in that order; junction bases with no gene match: 9. Germline loops: CDR1 LGHDT, CDR2 YNNKEL (reference sequence). This CDR3 is 17 amino acids long. The CDR3 nucleotides are TGTGCCAGCAGCCAACTACCCACCGGGACAGGGGGTGAAAAACTGTTTTTT. It specifies CASSQLPTGTGGEKLFF.

This clonotype was recorded a few times. The J gene is TRBJ2-3, the V gene TRBV7-8; D call uncertain. The CDR3 covers 15 residues. From germline, CDR1 is SGHVS and CDR2 FQNEAQ. The germline V and J ends were trimmed by 1 base and 2 bases, with 10 bases remaining between them. The DNA of the CDR3 is TGTGCCAGCAGCTTAGATCGTGTTCCCACAGATACGCAGTATTTT. Amino acids: CASSLDRVPTDTQYF.

This clonotype was found many times. The chain recombines TRBV5-1 with TRBJ1-1, with D uncertain. The CDR3 consists of 16 residues. V dropped 1 base and J dropped 5 bases, with 18 bases sitting between them. Looked up from germline, CDR1 is SGHRS and CDR2 is YFSETQ. DNA of the CDR3: TGCGCCAGCAGCTTGATAGGGTTGGGGTTCGAAACTGAAGCTTTCTTT. Its translation is CASSLIGLGFETEAFF. Filled out from reference TRBV5-1 and TRBJ1-1, the complete variable domain reads KAGVTQTPRYLIKTRGQQVTLSCSPISGHRSVSWYQQTPGQGLQFLFEYFSETQRNKGNFPGRFSGRQFSNSRSEMNVSTLELGDSALYLCASSLIGLGFETEAFFGQGTRLTVV.

This sequence joins TRBV13 and TRBJ1-4; TRBD1 is a possible D gene (6 bases). The CDR3 is 14 residues long. V lost 5 bases and J lost 7, with 14 bases in between. The V gene's germline CDR1 is PRHDT and CDR2 FYEKMQ (reference sequence). The CDR3 DNA sequence: TGTGCCAGCAGCATAACAGGGCGCGGTGAAAAACTGTTTTTT. Translation: CASSITGRGEKLFF.

This clonotype turned up a few times. A much more abundant neighbour one base away suggests this may be a read error. The rearrangement uses TRBV20-1 and TRBJ2-1; TRBD2 agrees at 7 bases. The germline V gene has CDR1 DFQATT and CDR2 SNEGSKA (reference sequence). The CDR3 consists of 15 residues. The CDR3 DNA reads TGCAGTGCTAGACGACGGGGAGGGGACCACAATGGGCAGTTCTTC. This sequence encodes CSARRRGGDHNGQFF.

The sample holds a few counts of this clonotype. The rearrangement links TRBV24-1 to TRBJ2-7; 8 positions agree with TRBD1. V lost 9 bases, J lost 3 bases, and 3 bases stayed unmatched. CDR3 length: 12 residues. Germline V gives CDR1 KGHDR, CDR2 SFDVKD. CDR3 coding DNA: TGTGCCACCGGACAGGGAGACTACGAGCAGTACTTC. Amino acid sequence: CATGQGDYEQYF.